This T cell receptor beta chain was sequenced for a study of regulatory and conventional T cells in RAG deficiency. The sorted conventional CD4+ T cells were CD25-low and CD127-high, with genomic DNA sequenced. The data were produced by immunoSEQ multiplex PCR, yet TCRdb's version contains in-frame clones alone and is incomplete. The sample carries under 25,000 clones, almost 96% recorded once. The same specimen was also included in a second study, on regulatory T cells. As reported in that work: Primers: 52 TRBV forward and 13 TRBJ reverse. Skewed V and J usage and few unique V-J pairs marked patient repertoires, most in Tregs.

The sample taken for sequencing was CD25- CD4+ T cells sorted from blood. The TCR comes from a human donor in good health.

Here the CDR3 DNA reads TGTGCTGCAGACGGGGGGCAATGGACAGATACGCAGTATTTT. Residues: CAADGGQWTDTQYF. This sequence joins TRBV30 and TRBJ2-3; a weak D match, TRBD2 (7 bases). Looked up from germline, CDR1 is GTSNPN and CDR2 is SVGIG (reference sequence). CDR3 length: 14 residues.